These 14 T cell receptor beta chains were all obtained from the same sample, sequenced in a study of cytomegalovirus exposure and HLA in healthy donors. Assay: immunoSEQ multiplex PCR; the TCRdb copy retains only in-frame clones and omits some. The sample records 150,000 to 200,000 clones, roughly 88% being singletons. The material sequenced was PBMCs. The receptors originated from a woman aged 18-30 years in good health and CMV-seronegative.

The DNA of the CDR3 is TGCAGCGTTCGGGACAGCCTTTTGGAGACCCAGTACTTC. Protein: CSVRDSLLETQYF. The chain combines TRBV29-1 with TRBJ2-5, with 7 bases lining up with TRBD1. The CDR3 sequence is 13 residues long. The V gene's germline CDR1 is SQVTM and CDR2 ANQGSEA. With V trimmed by 5 bases and J by 5 bases, 8 bases remained unmatched. The entire variable domain, with the rest obtained from reference TRBV29-1 and TRBJ2-5, is as follows: SAVISQKPSRDICQRGTSLTIQCQVDSQVTMMFWYRQQPGQSLTLIATANQGSEATYESGFVIDKFPISRPNLTFSTLTVSNMSPEDSSIYLCSVRDSLLETQYFGPGTRLLVL.

The chain has TRBV2 and TRBJ1-2; 7 bases line up with TRBD1. V trimming: 1 base; J trimming: 5 bases; junction bases outside the gene matches: 7. Germline CDR1 is SNHLY and CDR2 is FYNNEI. This CDR3 comprises 15 residues. The CDR3 sequence: CASSEVWDSRYGYTF. CDR3 bases: TGTGCCAGCAGTGAAGTCTGGGACAGCAGGTATGGCTACACCTTC. The full variable domain, rest sourced from reference TRBV2 and TRBJ1-2, is EPEVTQTPSHQVTQMGQEVILRCVPISNHLYFYWYRQILGQKVEFLVSFYNNEISEKSEIFDDQFSVERPDGSNFTLKIRSTKLEDSAMYFCASSEVWDSRYGYTFGSGTRLTVV.

The V call is TRBV9, the J call TRBJ2-2, with TRBD2 matching 7 bases. Germline trimming cut 2 bases from V and 2 bases from J; bases unmatched to any gene: 3. Per germline, CDR1 SGDLS and CDR2 YYNGEE. The CDR3 spans 15 residues. In DNA form, the CDR3 reads TGTGCCAGCAGCGTCTCTAGCGGTAACACCGGGGAGCTGTTTTTT. This codes for CASSVSSGNTGELFF.

The CDR3 spells CSVEQGAQYEQYF. CDR3 nucleotide sequence: TGCAGCGTTGAACAGGGGGCGCAGTACGAGCAGTACTTC. The rearrangement uses TRBV29-1 and TRBJ2-7; 8 bases align to TRBD1. Trimming removed 2 bases from V and 4 bases from J; junction bases left unmatched: 4. This CDR3 spans 13 amino acids. Germline CDR1 and CDR2: SQVTM and ANQGSEA.

This clone showed up just once. The rearrangement joins TRBV6-6 to TRBJ2-5; D remains unclear. V was cut by 0 bases and J by 2 bases, with 7 bases left in between. This CDR3 is 14 amino acids long. Germline-derived CDR1 and CDR2 are MNHNY and SVGAGI (reference sequence). CDR3 bases: TGTGCCAGCAGTTACTCCGTCGAGCAAGAGACCCAGTACTTC. This translates into CASSYSVEQETQYF.

This chain joins TRBV11-3 and TRBJ2-1; D possibly corresponds to TRBD1 (5 bases). Germline-derived CDR1 and CDR2 are SGHNT and YENEEA. The CDR3 has 15 amino acids. Between the trimmed V and J ends, which lost 2 bases and 9 bases, there was a span of 17 bases. In nucleotides, the CDR3 is TGTGCCAGCAGCTTAAGTAGGGGCCGCGGTTCTGAGCAGTTCTTC. Protein: CASSLSRGRGSEQFF.

A note on this clone: A much bigger clone sits one base away, suggesting this may be a read error. V gene TRBV6-1 combines with J gene TRBJ1-5; TRBD1 might be the D (5 bases). Germline CDR1 MNHNS, CDR2 SASEGT. The CDR3 covers 15 residues. The CDR3 reads CASSETSGGNQPQHF. DNA for the CDR3: TGTGCCAGCAGTGAAACCAGCGGGGGGAATCAACCCCAGCATTTT.

The chain recombines TRBV6-1 with TRBJ2-1; 13 nucleotides align to TRBD2. The CDR3 has 16 residues. Germline loops: CDR1 MNHNS, CDR2 SASEGT. After removal of 4 bases from V and 10 bases from J, the junction contained 10 bases not matched to a gene. The CDR3 DNA is TGTGCCAGCAGTGCACCAACTAGCGGGGGGGCCGCCGAGCAGTTCTTC. This sequence encodes CASSAPTSGGAAEQFF.

This chain connects TRBV5-1 to TRBJ2-7, with D possibly TRBD1 on 6 matching bases. The CDR3 sequence is 15 residues long. Germline lookup yields CDR1 SGHRS and CDR2 YFSETQ. V lost 5 bases and J lost 3, with 18 bases in between. The CDR3 DNA reads as TGCGCCAGCAGACCAGGGGCCCTAATGGACTACGAGCAGTACTTC. This encodes CASRPGALMDYEQYF.

The genes are TRBV28 and TRBJ1-4; weak D call: TRBD1 (5 bases). V gave up 5 bases and J gave up 8 bases, with 15 bases separating them. The CDR3 contains 14 residues. Germline-derived CDR1 and CDR2 are MDHEN and SYDVKM. In DNA, the CDR3 is TGTGCCAGCAGTCCCACCTGGGGGGTCGAAAAACTGTTTTTT. As protein: CASSPTWGVEKLFF.

The chain recombines TRBV5-1 with TRBJ2-5, with D unclear. The CDR3 contains 16 residues. Trimming took 2 bases from V and 1 from J, leaving 15 bases between them. The germline gives CDR1 SGHRS, CDR2 YFSETQ. CDR3 in amino acids: CASSFSRSLGQETQYF. DNA of the CDR3: TGCGCCAGCAGCTTTTCGCGGTCCTTGGGCCAAGAGACCCAGTACTTC. The variable domain in full, with the rest retrieved from reference TRBV5-1 and TRBJ2-5, is KAGVTQTPRYLIKTRGQQVTLSCSPISGHRSVSWYQQTPGQGLQFLFEYFSETQRNKGNFPGRFSGRQFSNSRSEMNVSTLELGDSALYLCASSFSRSLGQETQYFGPGTRLLVL.

The J gene is TRBJ2-3, the V gene TRBV7-8; 8 nucleotides align to TRBD2. The CDR3 is made up of 17 amino acids. CDR1 and CDR2 from the germline V gene are SGHVS and FQNEAQ. V dropped 1 base and J dropped 2; count of bases not matched to a gene: 8. The CDR3 DNA reads as TGTGCCAGCAGCTTAGTCGTTAGCGGGACCCCCACAGATACGCAGTATTTT. Its protein is CASSLVVSGTPTDTQYF.

CDR3 residues: CASSEALTNTEAFF. As DNA, the CDR3 is TGTGCCAGCAGTGAAGCATTGACAAACACTGAAGCTTTCTTT. The chain combines TRBV2 with TRBJ1-1; D not certain. Trimming removed 0 bases at V and 2 bases at J, with 7 bases between. The CDR3 runs to 14 residues. Per germline, CDR1 SNHLY and CDR2 FYNNEI.

J is TRBJ2-7 and V is TRBV5-6, with D tentatively TRBD1 (6 bases). The V gene lost 0 bases and the J gene lost 6 bases, with 13 bases spanning the gap. CDR1 is SGHDT and CDR2 is YYEEEE in the germline V gene. The CDR3 is 14 residues long. CDR3 sequence reads: CASSLVQGLGEQYF. DNA of the CDR3: TGTGCCAGCAGCTTGGTTCAGGGGTTGGGCGAGCAGTACTTC.